Listed here are 18 T cell receptor beta chains from one sample, sequenced in a study of control samples from healthy donors and cancer patients. TCRdb's table, derived via immunoSEQ multiplex PCR, lists solely in-frame clones and lacks some. In the table there are about 92,000 clones, 82% of which are singletons. Material: blood. Receptor source: a woman aged 55-69 years in good health.

V and J are TRBV5-1 and TRBJ1-6, with a tentative D call TRBD1 (6 bases). CDR3 length: 18 residues. Per the germline V gene, CDR1 is SGHRS and CDR2 is YFSETQ. V was pared by 4 bases and J by 5 bases, with 22 bases between. The chain's CDR3 is CASSPSGGATWDNSPLHF. The CDR3 bases are TGCGCCAGCAGCCCCTCGGGGGGCGCAACTTGGGATAATTCACCCCTCCACTTT. The variable domain in full, with the rest retrieved from reference TRBV5-1 and TRBJ1-6, is KAGVTQTPRYLIKTRGQQVTLSCSPISGHRSVSWYQQTPGQGLQFLFEYFSETQRNKGNFPGRFSGRQFSNSRSEMNVSTLELGDSALYLCASSPSGGATWDNSPLHFGNGTRLTVT.

V and J are TRBV9 and TRBJ2-3; 9 positions match TRBD2. The germline V gene encodes CDR1 SGDLS and CDR2 YYNGEE. Trimming cost V 0 bases and J 0 bases; bases outside gene matches: 8. The CDR3 length is 18 residues. CDR3 region: CASSVAMSGGWSTDTQYF. In nucleotides, the CDR3 is TGTGCCAGCAGCGTAGCAATGAGCGGGGGGTGGAGCACAGATACGCAGTATTTT.

The V gene is TRBV5-6, the J gene TRBJ1-1; TRBD1 is a possible D gene (6 bases). The germline V and J ends were trimmed by 4 bases and 6 bases, with 10 bases remaining between them. Per germline, CDR1 SGHDT and CDR2 YYEEEE. The CDR3 is 12 residues long. The CDR3 protein is CASSRRTAEAFF. The CDR3 nucleotides read TGTGCCAGCAGCCGACGGACAGCTGAAGCTTTCTTT.

The chain joins TRBV3-1 (or the pseudogene TRBV3-2) to TRBJ1-2; D is possibly TRBD1 (5 bases). The CDR3 has 12 residues. Germline V gives CDR1 LGHDT, CDR2 YNNKEL (reference sequence). V was cut by 0 bases and J by 12 bases, with 11 bases left in between. The CDR3 loop is CASSQDRRGNTF. CDR3 nucleotide sequence: TGTGCCAGCAGCCAAGATAGAAGGGGCAACACCTTC.

The V and J genes are TRBV7-2 and TRBJ1-4; TRBD1 matches 12 bases. V lost 4 bases, J lost 8 bases, and 8 bases stayed unmatched. CDR1 and CDR2 (germline): SGHTA, FQGNSA. The CDR3 spans 16 residues. CDR3 loop: CASSSSSGTGGEKLFF. For the CDR3, the DNA is TGTGCCAGCAGCTCTAGCTCCGGGACAGGGGGCGAAAAACTGTTTTTT.

J is TRBJ1-1 and V is TRBV7-2, with D unresolved. The germline V gene encodes CDR1 SGHTA and CDR2 FQGNSA. The CDR3 is 16 amino acids. Trimming took 7 bases from V and 1 from J, leaving 19 bases between them. This CDR3 reads CASIQTERVRNTEAFF. In nucleotides, the CDR3 is TGTGCCAGCATCCAAACTGAGCGCGTGAGGAACACTGAAGCTTTCTTT.

The rearrangement links TRBV11-2 to TRBJ1-2, with no clear D. Per the germline V gene, CDR1 is SGHAT and CDR2 is FQNNGV. Trimming pared 0 bases from V and 5 bases from J, leaving 10 bases between. CDR3 length equals 14 residues. CDR3 DNA sequence: TGTGCCAGCAGCTTAGAGCCGGGAATATATGGCTACACCTTC. Translation gives CASSLEPGIYGYTF.

In the case of this clone: At one end, the junction sequence differs from germline, possibly due to a read error. This chain connects TRBV4-1 to TRBJ2-7, with TRBD2 matching 7 bases. CDR3 length: 13 residues. From germline, CDR1 is MGHRA and CDR2 YSYEKL. The CDR3 reads CASSQTGTIPLIF. In nucleotides, the CDR3 is TGCGCCAGCAGCCAGACCGGGACTATCCCATTAATCTTC.

This clone was observed a few times. V gene TRBV5-1 combines with J gene TRBJ2-5; TRBD2 matches at 10 bases. V lost 2 bases to trimming and J lost 5 bases; unmatched junction nucleotides: 15. This CDR3 is built from 18 residues. Looked up from germline, CDR1 is SGHRS and CDR2 is YFSETQ. The CDR3 sequence: CASSFPSGSSGSRETQYF. CDR3 nucleotides: TGCGCCAGCAGCTTCCCCTCAGGATCTAGCGGGAGTCGCGAGACCCAGTACTTC.

This clone was seen only a few times. V and J are TRBV9 and TRBJ2-3; TRBD2 agrees at 15 bases. Trimming at V came to 0 bases and at J to 4 bases, leaving 3 bases not matched to a gene. The V gene's germline CDR1 is SGDLS and CDR2 YYNGEE. The CDR3 sequence is 17 residues long. CDR3 sequence reads: CASSVGTSGRAADTQYF. The CDR3 DNA reads as TGTGCCAGCAGCGTAGGGACTAGCGGGAGGGCGGCAGATACGCAGTATTTT.

This sequence joins TRBV19 and TRBJ2-3; the match to TRBD2 covers 7 bases. CDR1 is LNHDA and CDR2 is SQIVND in the germline V gene (reference sequence). CDR3 length: 16 residues. Trimming removed 6 bases from V and 1 base from J; junction bases left unmatched: 10. The CDR3, as DNA: TGTGCCAGTAGGAATCGGTGGGGAGGGGGCACAGATACGCAGTATTTT. It specifies CASRNRWGGGTDTQYF.

The chain has TRBV6-5 and TRBJ1-4; D is ambiguous. The length of the CDR3 is 14 residues. The ends were cut back, 6 bases at V and 5 bases at J, with 13 bases in the middle. The germline CDR1 and CDR2 sequences are MNHEY and SVGAGI. The chain's CDR3 is CASRGRRTNEKLFF. CDR3 DNA: TGTGCCAGCAGGGGTAGGAGAACGAATGAAAAACTGTTTTTT.

The rearrangement links TRBV28 to TRBJ2-7; 13 bases match TRBD2. Germline V gene lookup returns CDR1 MDHEN and CDR2 SYDVKM. The CDR3 covers 20 residues. V dropped 4 bases and J dropped 3; count of bases not matched to a gene: 18. The CDR3 DNA is TGTGCCAGCAGTTCAATTGGTAGCTGGACTAGCGGGAGCCACCTCTACGAGCAGTACTTC. Translating it yields CASSSIGSWTSGSHLYEQYF.

This chain uses TRBV6-5 with TRBJ2-7; weak D call: TRBD2 (6 bases). Trimming removed 6 bases at V and 3 bases at J, with 12 bases between. CDR3 size: 13 residues. The germline CDR1 and CDR2 sequences are MNHEY and SVGAGI. The CDR3 region has the DNA TGTGCCAGCAGCCACCGGGAGATCTACGAGCAGTACTTC. It is translated as CASSHREIYEQYF.

The V gene is TRBV5-6, the J gene TRBJ2-7; D is ambiguous. CDR1 and CDR2 (germline): SGHDT, YYEEEE. The CDR3 contains 12 residues. Trimming removed 7 bases from V and 4 bases from J, with 12 bases in between. The CDR3 bases are TGTGCCAGCGCAAGGTCCGGGTACGAGCAGTACTTC. It codes for CASARSGYEQYF.

The chain links TRBV3-1 (or the pseudogene TRBV3-2) to TRBJ2-7; 8 bases agree with TRBD1. CDR3 size: 15 residues. Trimming cost V 4 bases and J 5 bases; bases outside gene matches: 10. Germline assignment: CDR1 LGHDT and CDR2 YNNKEL (reference sequence). The CDR3 is CASSPPAGGIDEQYF. In DNA form, the CDR3 reads TGTGCCAGCAGCCCCCCCGCAGGGGGCATCGACGAGCAGTACTTC.

The V gene is TRBV6-5, the J gene TRBJ2-1; TRBD2 matches 13 bases. This CDR3 has 15 residues. The V gene's germline CDR1 is MNHEY and CDR2 SVGAGI. J was trimmed by 8 bases and V by 4 bases; bases with no gene match: 5. CDR3 region: CASSSPGLAGYEQFF. The DNA for the CDR3 is TGTGCCAGCAGTTCCCCGGGACTAGCGGGATATGAGCAGTTCTTC.

The J gene is TRBJ2-1, the V gene TRBV6-2 or TRBV6-3; D gene ambiguous. CDR3 size: 11 residues. Deletions cut 5 bases from V and 7 bases from J, with 6 bases between. Germline assignment: CDR1 MNHEY and CDR2 SVGEGT. Here the CDR3 reads CASSLVNEQFF. In DNA form, the CDR3 reads TGTGCCAGCAGTCTAGTAAATGAGCAGTTCTTC.